The 25 T cell receptor beta chains reported below all come from one sample, sequenced in a study of blood T cell repertoires in COVID-19. Generated by immunoSEQ multiplex PCR, the TCRdb table keeps only in-frame clones and is missing some. Among about 49,000 clones listed, around four fifths were seen once. Material: peripheral blood. These receptors were collected from a woman in her sixties with acute or convalescent COVID-19.

The chain combines TRBV9 with TRBJ2-3; 7 nucleotides agree with TRBD2. The CDR3 is 16 amino acids. Germline loops: CDR1 SGDLS, CDR2 YYNGEE. With V trimmed by 0 bases and J by 0 bases, 4 bases remained unmatched. DNA of the CDR3: TGTGCCAGCAGCGTAGATCCAGCGGGGAGCACAGATACGCAGTATTTT. Translated: CASSVDPAGSTDTQYF.

The chain joins TRBV30 to TRBJ2-3; a weak D match, TRBD2 (5 bases). CDR3 size: 14 residues. V lost 2 bases and J 2 bases, leaving 11 bases between the germline ends. CDR1 is GTSNPN, CDR2 SVGIG, per germline (reference sequence). The CDR3 bases are TGTGCCTGGAGTAAAAAGCGGTTCACAGATACGCAGTATTTT. Translating gives CAWSKKRFTDTQYF.

The rearrangement links TRBV12-3 or TRBV12-4 to TRBJ1-1; D is uncertain. Trimming took off 4 bases at V and 11 bases at J, with 14 bases between the two ends. CDR3 length equals 12 residues. CDR3 region: CASSSFGRGAFF. CDR3 in DNA: TGTGCCAGCAGTTCCTTTGGGCGCGGGGCTTTCTTT.

The rearrangement uses TRBV19 and TRBJ1-5; 8 bases map to TRBD1. From germline, CDR1 is LNHDA and CDR2 SQIVND (reference sequence). Trimming cost V 5 bases and J 4 bases; bases outside gene matches: 10. The length of the CDR3 is 16 residues. This CDR3 is CASSVLQGVQNQPQHF. In nucleotides, the CDR3 is TGTGCCAGTAGTGTTTTACAGGGGGTACAGAATCAGCCCCAGCATTTT.

This sequence joins TRBV12-3 or TRBV12-4 and TRBJ1-1, with a weak D call TRBD1 (5 bases). V gave up 7 bases and J gave up 1 base, with 10 bases separating them. This CDR3 region has 13 residues. The CDR3 region is CASKGAPNTEAFF. The CDR3 coding sequence is TGTGCCAGCAAAGGGGCACCGAACACTGAAGCTTTCTTT.

A single count supports this clone. The V call is TRBV6-5, the J call TRBJ2-7; a possible D gene is TRBD2 (6 bases). Germline-derived CDR1 and CDR2 are MNHEY and SVGAGI. CDR3 length: 13 amino acids. Trimming stripped 6 bases from V and 5 bases from J, with 14 bases between. CDR3: CASRGREAHEQYF. CDR3 DNA sequence: TGTGCCAGCAGGGGCAGGGAGGCCCACGAGCAGTACTTC.

The J gene is TRBJ2-7, the V gene TRBV5-1; perhaps TRBD2 as D (5 bases). CDR1 and CDR2 from the germline V gene are SGHRS and YFSETQ. The CDR3 runs 15 residues. The ends were cut back, 0 bases at V and 3 bases at J, with 13 bases in the middle. The CDR3 reads CASSLGRRSDYEQYF. The CDR3 coding sequence is TGCGCCAGCAGCTTGGGAAGGAGGTCCGACTACGAGCAGTACTTC.

This chain joins TRBV7-2 and TRBJ1-3, with a possible D match to TRBD1 (5 bases). Germline loops: CDR1 SGHTA, CDR2 FQGNSA. The length of the CDR3 is 18 residues. V lost 1 base, J lost 0 bases, and 16 bases lay in between. DNA of the CDR3: TGTGCCAGCAGCTTAGGGCTGGGACTCCAGAGCTCTGGAAACACCATATATTTT. Translated: CASSLGLGLQSSGNTIYF.

J is TRBJ1-1 and V is TRBV30, with 9 nucleotides matching TRBD1. Germline assignment: CDR1 GTSNPN and CDR2 SVGIG (reference sequence). Trimming removed 4 bases from V and 3 bases from J; junction bases left unmatched: 6. This CDR3 is built from 14 residues. The CDR3 region has the DNA TGTGCCTGGATTCCGGGACAGGGACACACTGAAGCTTTCTTT. Translation: CAWIPGQGHTEAFF.

The CDR3 is CASSSDRDQEQYF. Written as DNA, the CDR3 is TGTGCCAGCAGCTCGGACAGGGATCAGGAGCAGTACTTC. The J gene is TRBJ2-7, the V gene TRBV11-3, with 8 bases matching TRBD1. V shed 4 bases, J shed 7 bases, and the junction held 6 bases outside the gene matches. CDR1 and CDR2 from the germline V gene are SGHNT and YENEEA. The CDR3 contains 13 residues.

Only one count was recorded for this clone. The J gene is TRBJ1-1, the V gene TRBV18; the D is unclear. Trimming cost V 4 bases and J 1 base, with 4 bases left between them. Germline CDR1 reads KGHSH; CDR2 reads LQKENI. This CDR3 region has 12 residues. This CDR3 reads CASSRGNTEAFF. The CDR3 DNA sequence: TGTGCCAGCTCACGAGGGAACACTGAAGCTTTCTTT.

The chain joins TRBV5-4 to TRBJ1-3, with a possible D match to TRBD1 (5 bases). Deletions cut 2 bases from V and 2 bases from J, with 14 bases between. The V gene's germline CDR1 is SGHNT and CDR2 YYREEE (reference sequence). The CDR3 spans 16 residues. As DNA, the CDR3 is TGTGCCAGCAGCTTAGCAGGGAACTCGCCTGGAAACACCATATATTTT. It yields the protein CASSLAGNSPGNTIYF.

On this clone itself: Other nucleotide sequences from this sample produce the same CDR3. The chain is built from TRBV11-3 and TRBJ1-1; no firm D call. The CDR3 consists of 13 residues. Germline values: CDR1 SGHNT, CDR2 YENEEA. Trimming removed 0 bases at V and 1 base at J, with 3 bases between. The CDR3 nucleotides are TGTGCCAGCAGCTTAGAGAGGAACACTGAAGCTTTCTTT. Translating gives CASSLERNTEAFF. The full variable domain, with the rest looked up from reference TRBV11-3 and TRBJ1-1, is EAGVVQSPRYKIIEKKQPVAFWCNPISGHNTLYWYLQNLGQGPELLIRYENEEAVDDSQLPKDRFSAERLKGVDSTLKIQPAELGDSAVYLCASSLERNTEAFFGQGTRLTVV.

This clone was seen a single time. The chain carries TRBV9 and TRBJ2-5; 10 bases line up with TRBD2. This CDR3 region has 16 residues. CDR1 is SGDLS and CDR2 is YYNGEE in the germline V gene. After removal of 4 bases from V and 3 bases from J, the junction contained 9 bases not matched to a gene. The CDR3: CASSPRGLAPEETQYF. The DNA for the CDR3 is TGTGCCAGCAGCCCTCGGGGACTAGCGCCTGAAGAGACCCAGTACTTC.

This clone has only a few counts. The V call is TRBV2, the J call TRBJ2-6; 9 bases are shared with TRBD1. CDR1 is SNHLY, CDR2 FYNNEI, per germline. This CDR3 is 18 amino acids long. Trimming at V came to 6 bases and at J to 3 bases, leaving 12 bases not matched to a gene. The CDR3 region is CASRNGQGTPRGANVLTF. The CDR3 DNA reads as TGTGCCAGCAGGAACGGACAGGGGACCCCTCGTGGGGCCAACGTCCTGACTTTC.

The chain combines TRBV5-5 with TRBJ1-5; tentatively, D is TRBD1 (5 bases). This CDR3 is built from 16 residues. Germline values: CDR1 SGHKS, CDR2 YYEKEE (reference sequence). The germline V and J ends were trimmed by 3 bases and 3 bases, with 16 bases remaining between them. The CDR3 DNA follows: TGTGCCAGCAGCTGGGCCCCGCAGGGCCACAATCAGCCCCAGCATTTT. Translation: CASSWAPQGHNQPQHF.

The V gene is TRBV9, the J gene TRBJ2-3; 8 bases line up with TRBD2. Germline CDR1 and CDR2: SGDLS and YYNGEE. CDR3 length: 15 amino acids. The V gene end was trimmed by 6 bases and the J gene end by 3 bases; junction bases not matched to a gene: 9. The CDR3 region has the DNA TGTGCCAGCACCAGGAGGGGCGGGGGGACAGATACGCAGTATTTT. Amino acid sequence: CASTRRGGGTDTQYF. Looking up the rest from reference TRBV9 and TRBJ2-3 gives the full variable domain: DSGVTQTPKHLITATGQRVTLRCSPRSGDLSVYWYQQSLDQGLQFLIQYYNGEERAKGNILERFSAQQFPDLHSELNLSSLELGDSALYFCASTRRGGGTDTQYFGPGTRLTVL.

The chain joins TRBV7-9 to TRBJ1-2; D remains unclear. The germline V and J ends were trimmed by 7 bases and 4 bases, with 13 bases remaining between them. CDR3 length: 13 residues. Germline values: CDR1 SEHNR, CDR2 FQNEAQ (reference sequence). This CDR3 is CASNLEGVYGYTF. The CDR3 DNA reads as TGTGCCAGCAACCTAGAGGGAGTCTATGGCTACACCTTC.

This chain links TRBV29-1 with TRBJ1-3; TRBD1 matches at 7 bases. Germline V gene lookup returns CDR1 SQVTM and CDR2 ANQGSEA. This CDR3 spans 14 amino acids. The J segment lost 0 bases and the V segment lost 5 bases, leaving 4 bases of the junction unmatched. The CDR3 region is CSVKQGSSGNTIYF. The CDR3 bases are TGCAGCGTTAAACAGGGGAGCTCTGGAAACACCATATATTTT. The entire variable domain, with the rest obtained from reference TRBV29-1 and TRBJ1-3, is as follows: SAVISQKPSRDICQRGTSLTIQCQVDSQVTMMFWYRQQPGQSLTLIATANQGSEATYESGFVIDKFPISRPNLTFSTLTVSNMSPEDSSIYLCSVKQGSSGNTIYFGEGSWLTVV.

The chain uses TRBV6-5 and TRBJ1-1; TRBD1 matches at 7 bases. The CDR3 has 14 amino acids. V was clipped by 6 bases and J by 2 bases; unmatched bases: 6. Germline lookup yields CDR1 MNHEY and CDR2 SVGAGI. The CDR3 coding sequence is TGTGCCAGCAGGGGGACAGCCTTCAACACTGAAGCTTTCTTT. Amino acids: CASRGTAFNTEAFF.

The table lists this clone with a count of one. The chain employs TRBV15 and TRBJ1-5, with D uncertain. The CDR3 spans 15 residues. Per germline, CDR1 LNHNV and CDR2 YYDKDF (reference sequence). Trimming shortened V by 8 bases and J by 0 bases, and 14 bases separated the two germline ends. CDR3 in DNA: TGTGCCACCCGAACGCCCCTATATAGCAATCAGCCCCAGCATTTT. Its protein is CATRTPLYSNQPQHF.

This clone has a single count. The chain carries TRBV12-3 or TRBV12-4 and TRBJ2-1; TRBD1 agrees at 9 bases. V lost 6 bases, J lost 9 bases, and 3 bases stayed unmatched. This CDR3 is built from 12 residues. CDR3 region: CASRTGGGEQFF. The CDR3 nucleotides are TGTGCCAGCAGAACAGGGGGCGGTGAGCAGTTCTTC.

The chain employs TRBV19 and TRBJ1-2; tentative D call: TRBD1 (6 bases). The CDR3 is 15 amino acids. V was clipped by 3 bases and J by 2 bases, with 13 bases between them. Germline V gene lookup returns CDR1 LNHDA and CDR2 SQIVND (reference sequence). Here the CDR3 DNA reads TGTGCCAGTAGTATGCTTAGGGGGTTAAACTATGGCTACACCTTC. Amino acid sequence: CASSMLRGLNYGYTF.

V usage is TRBV27 and J usage is TRBJ1-4; D possibly corresponds to TRBD1 (5 bases). The V end was cut by 5 bases, the J end by 4 bases, with 8 bases between. The CDR3 has 13 residues. Germline CDR1 reads MNHEY; CDR2 reads SMNVEV (reference sequence). Written as DNA, the CDR3 is TGTGCCAGCAGTCGGCAGGGTAATGAAAAACTGTTTTTT. Its protein product is CASSRQGNEKLFF.

The rearrangement joins TRBV2 to TRBJ1-1; 8 bases line up with TRBD1. Trimming at V came to 7 bases and at J to 7 bases, leaving 11 bases not matched to a gene. CDR1 SNHLY and CDR2 FYNNEI come from the germline V gene. The CDR3 has 14 residues. The CDR3 DNA reads as TGTGCCAGCACCGTACTTACAGGGACAGGTGAAGCTTTCTTT. It is translated as CASTVLTGTGEAFF.